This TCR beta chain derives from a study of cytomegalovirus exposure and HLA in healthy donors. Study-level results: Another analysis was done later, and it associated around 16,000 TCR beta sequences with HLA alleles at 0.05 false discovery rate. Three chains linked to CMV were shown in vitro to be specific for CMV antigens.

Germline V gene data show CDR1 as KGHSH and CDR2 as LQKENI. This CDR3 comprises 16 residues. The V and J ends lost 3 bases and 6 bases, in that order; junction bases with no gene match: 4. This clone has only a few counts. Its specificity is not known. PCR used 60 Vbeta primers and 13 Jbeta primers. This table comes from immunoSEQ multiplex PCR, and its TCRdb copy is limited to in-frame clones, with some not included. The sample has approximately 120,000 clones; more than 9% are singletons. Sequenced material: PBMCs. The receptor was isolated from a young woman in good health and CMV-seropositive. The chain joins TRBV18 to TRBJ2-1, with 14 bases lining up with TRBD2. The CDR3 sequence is CASSPTSGRAINEQFF. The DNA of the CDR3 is TGTGCCAGCTCACCGACTAGCGGGAGGGCCATCAATGAGCAGTTCTTC.